A single T cell receptor (beta chain) is shown here with its context. What it recognizes is unknown. HTBI primers from iRepertoire and Arm-PCR of CDR3 regions yielded the TCR beta libraries. TCRdb independently ran MiXCR on the multiplex PCR reads; one entry per CDR3 protein. The sample records fewer than 400,000 distinct CDR3 sequences, around 21% being singletons. Germline V gene sequence: CDR1 DFQATT, CDR2 SNEGSKA (reference sequence). Trimming left V 4 bases short and J 5 bases short, with 17 bases between. The length of the CDR3 is 15 residues. The sample is drawn from a study of regulatory T cells in long-lasting Graves disease. General study findings and limits: Segments TRBV28, TRBJ1-2 and TRBJ2-5 showed preferential usage in persistent disease.

The time point denotes: persistent/refractory GD, antithyroid drugs over 5 years with positive TRAb. RNA isolated from PBMCs was used to make the TCR library. The sample in question was peripheral blood mononuclear cells (PBMCs), obtained when the disease was refractory, from a patient treated with antithyroid drugs. The sequence came from a female donor with Graves disease. The chain is built from TRBV20-1 and TRBJ1-4; no reliable D call. DNA of the CDR3: TGCAGTGCTACCCGGGCCCCTGGGCCGAATGAAAAACTGTTTTTT. Its translation: CSATRAPGPNEKLFF.